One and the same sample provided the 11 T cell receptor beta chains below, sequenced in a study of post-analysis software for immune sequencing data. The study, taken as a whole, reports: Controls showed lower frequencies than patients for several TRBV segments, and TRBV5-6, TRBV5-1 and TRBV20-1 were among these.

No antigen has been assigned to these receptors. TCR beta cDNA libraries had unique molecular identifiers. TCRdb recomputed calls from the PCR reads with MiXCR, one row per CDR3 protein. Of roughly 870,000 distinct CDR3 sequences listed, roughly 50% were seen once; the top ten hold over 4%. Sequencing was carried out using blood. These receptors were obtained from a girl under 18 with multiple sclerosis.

In DNA, the CDR3 is TGTGCCAGCAGCTTTAGTAGGGGACTCGGACAGGGGGAGACCCAGTACTTC. Translation: CASSFSRGLGQGETQYF. This chain uses TRBV11-2 with TRBJ2-7; TRBD1 agrees at 9 bases. The J call may be incorrect, as the DNA end agrees better with TRBJ2-5. CDR3 length: 17 residues. Germline CDR1 is SGHAT and CDR2 is FQNNGV.

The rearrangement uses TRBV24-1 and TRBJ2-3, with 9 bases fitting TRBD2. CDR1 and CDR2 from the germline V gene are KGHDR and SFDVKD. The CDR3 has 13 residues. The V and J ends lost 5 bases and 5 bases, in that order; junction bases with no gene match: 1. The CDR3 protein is CATSGLAEDTQYF. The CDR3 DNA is TGTGCCACCAGTGGACTAGCGGAAGATACGCAGTATTTT.

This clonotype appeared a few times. In nucleotides, the CDR3 is TGTGCCAGCAGTTTTCTGGGCCCGAACACTGAAGCTTTCTTT. Translated: CASSFLGPNTEAFF. The chain recombines TRBV12-3 or TRBV12-4 with TRBJ1-1; unclear D gene. The V end lost 3 bases, the J end lost 1 base, and 9 bases lay between the germline ends. The CDR3 has 14 amino acids.

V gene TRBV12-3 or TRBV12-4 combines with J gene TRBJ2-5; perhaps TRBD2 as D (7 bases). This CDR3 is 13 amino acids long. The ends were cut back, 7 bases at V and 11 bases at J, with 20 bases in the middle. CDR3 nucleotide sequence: TGTGCCAGCACCGACGGGGGGCACGCGGGGCAGTACTTC. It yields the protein CASTDGGHAGQYF.

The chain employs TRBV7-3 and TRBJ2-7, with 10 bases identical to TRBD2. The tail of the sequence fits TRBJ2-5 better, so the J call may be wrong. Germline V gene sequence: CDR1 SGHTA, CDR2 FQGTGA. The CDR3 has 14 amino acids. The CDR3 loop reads CASSPSGSRETQYF. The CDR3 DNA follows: TGTGCCAGCAGCCCTAGCGGGAGCAGAGAGACCCAGTACTTC.

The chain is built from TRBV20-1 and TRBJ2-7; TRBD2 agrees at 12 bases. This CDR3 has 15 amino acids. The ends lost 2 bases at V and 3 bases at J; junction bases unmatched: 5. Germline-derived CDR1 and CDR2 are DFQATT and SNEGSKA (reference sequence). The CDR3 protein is CSARPLAGGRYEQYF. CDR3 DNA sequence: TGCAGTGCTAGACCACTAGCGGGAGGACGCTACGAGCAGTACTTC.

CDR3: CSADGGAVNEKLFF. The CDR3 nucleotides read TGCAGTGCTGACGGGGGGGCAGTAAATGAAAAACTGTTTTTT. This sequence joins TRBV20-1 and TRBJ1-4; weak D call: TRBD1 (6 bases). The V gene lost 5 bases and the J gene lost 5 bases, with 15 bases spanning the gap. CDR3 length equals 14 residues. Germline CDR1 is DFQATT and CDR2 is SNEGSKA (reference sequence).

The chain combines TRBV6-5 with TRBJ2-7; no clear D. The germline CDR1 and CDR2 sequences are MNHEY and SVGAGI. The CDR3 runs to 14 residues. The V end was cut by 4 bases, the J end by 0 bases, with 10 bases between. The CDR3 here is CASSSSLLSYEQYF. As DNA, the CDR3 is TGTGCCAGCAGTTCATCACTACTCTCCTACGAGCAGTACTTC.

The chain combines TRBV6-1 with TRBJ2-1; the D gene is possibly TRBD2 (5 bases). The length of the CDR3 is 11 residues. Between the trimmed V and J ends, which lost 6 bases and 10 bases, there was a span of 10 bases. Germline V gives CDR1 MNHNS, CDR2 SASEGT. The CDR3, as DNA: TGTGCCAGCAGCTTTAGCGCCGAGCAGTTCTTC. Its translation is CASSFSAEQFF.

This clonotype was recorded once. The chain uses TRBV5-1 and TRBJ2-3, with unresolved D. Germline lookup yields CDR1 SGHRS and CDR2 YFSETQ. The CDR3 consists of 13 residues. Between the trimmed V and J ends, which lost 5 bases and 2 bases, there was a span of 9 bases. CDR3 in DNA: TGCGCCAGCAGTAGAGCCCCCACAGATACGCAGTATTTT. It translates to CASSRAPTDTQYF.

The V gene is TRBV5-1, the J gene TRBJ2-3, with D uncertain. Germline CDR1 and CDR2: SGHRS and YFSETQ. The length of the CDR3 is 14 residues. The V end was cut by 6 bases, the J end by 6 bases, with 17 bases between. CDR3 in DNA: TGCGCCAGCACCTCTGGGTCCATAGGGGATACGCAGTATTTT. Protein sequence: CASTSGSIGDTQYF.